Listed here are 12 T cell receptor beta chains from one sample, sequenced in a study of CD8 T cells in Susac syndrome. The RNA input was 0.5 to 1 ug, and it was reverse transcribed with random hexamers. TCRdb reprocessed the immunoSEQ multiplex PCR reads via MiXCR and lists one record per CDR3 protein. The sample lists some 240,000 distinct CDR3 sequences, 95% to 97% occurring once. Sequences were obtained from CD4+ T cells from PBMCs. These receptors came from a human donor with Susac syndrome.

The genes are TRBV20-1 and TRBJ2-7; weak D call: TRBD1 (6 bases). Per the germline V gene, CDR1 is DFQATT and CDR2 is SNEGSKA (reference sequence). The V end was cut by 6 bases, the J end by 2 bases, with 17 bases between. There are 14 residues in the CDR3. The CDR3 loop is CSAKRTAPTYEQYF. For the CDR3, the DNA is TGCAGTGCCAAGAGGACAGCCCCCACCTACGAGCAGTACTTC.

The chain is built from TRBV20-1 and TRBJ2-5; TRBD1 agrees at 9 bases. The CDR3 length is 15 residues. Looked up from germline, CDR1 is DFQATT and CDR2 is SNEGSKA (reference sequence). The ends lost 2 bases at V and 1 base at J; junction bases unmatched: 5. The CDR3 nucleotides read TGCAGTGCTAGACGGACAGGGGATTTCCAAGAGACCCAGTACTTC. Translated, it gives CSARRTGDFQETQYF.

This chain joins TRBV7-3 and TRBJ1-1; D call uncertain. CDR3 size: 15 residues. Germline V gene lookup returns CDR1 SGHTA and CDR2 FQGTGA. Trimming took 5 bases from V and 7 from J, leaving 20 bases between them. CDR3 bases: TGTGCCAGCAGCCTCTCGGGTCGTGGGTCTGGTGAAGCTTTCTTT. Translating it yields CASSLSGRGSGEAFF.

CDR3 DNA: TGTGCCAGCGGACATGAAAAACTGTTTTTT. This codes for CASGHEKLFF. The chain has TRBV28 and TRBJ1-4; D uncertain. The length of the CDR3 is 10 residues. Germline V lookup: CDR1 MDHEN, CDR2 SYDVKM. V was pared by 8 bases and J by 6 bases, with 4 bases between.

The V gene is TRBV9, the J gene TRBJ1-1; D might be TRBD1 (6 bases). V lost 5 bases and J lost 0, with 17 bases in between. CDR1 is SGDLS and CDR2 is YYNGEE in the germline V gene. This CDR3 has 16 residues. CDR3 sequence: CASSVRDRFMNTEAFF. In DNA, the CDR3 is TGTGCCAGCAGTGTCCGAGACAGGTTCATGAACACTGAAGCTTTCTTT.

J is TRBJ2-3 and V is TRBV6-5, with D possibly matching TRBD1 (6 bases). This CDR3 spans 15 amino acids. Trimming left V 1 base short and J 2 bases short, with 10 bases between. Germline-derived CDR1 and CDR2 are MNHEY and SVGAGI. The CDR3 DNA reads as TGTGCCAGCAGTTACTTGGACAGCTCCACAGATACGCAGTATTTT. This codes for CASSYLDSSTDTQYF.

CDR3 in DNA: TGTGCCAGCTCAGAGGGTGGCGGGGAGCTGTTTTTT. Protein sequence: CASSEGGGELFF. The chain couples TRBV2 to TRBJ2-2, with a possible D match to TRBD2 (5 bases). Trimming shortened V by 8 bases and J by 7 bases, and 11 bases separated the two germline ends. Germline CDR1 is SNHLY and CDR2 is FYNNEI. This CDR3 region has 12 residues.

V is TRBV15 and J is TRBJ2-3; 10 bases line up with TRBD2. The J segment lost 5 bases and the V segment lost 0 bases, leaving 5 bases of the junction unmatched. Germline-derived CDR1 and CDR2 are LNHNV and YYDKDF (reference sequence). The CDR3 consists of 16 residues. The CDR3 coding sequence is TGTGCCACCAGCAGAGATCTAGCGGGAGTGTTAGATACGCAGTATTTT. Its protein product is CATSRDLAGVLDTQYF.

The chain recombines TRBV7-9 with TRBJ1-5, with 9 bases matching TRBD1. This CDR3 has 17 amino acids. Trimming took 5 bases from V and 3 from J; bases not matched to a gene: 11. Germline V CDR1 and CDR2: SEHNR, FQNEAQ (reference sequence). In DNA, the CDR3 is TGTGCCAGCAGCCGAACAGGGGGCCAAGGCCTCAATCAGCCCCAGCATTTT. Its translation: CASSRTGGQGLNQPQHF.

This clonotype was seen just once. The chain's CDR3 is CSADPGLSSYEQYF. In DNA, the CDR3 is TGCAGTGCCGACCCGGGACTTAGTTCCTACGAGCAGTACTTC. The chain recombines TRBV20-1 with TRBJ2-7; possible D gene TRBD2, 6 bases. Trimming cost V 6 bases and J 1 base, with 16 bases left between them. The CDR3 has 14 amino acids. Germline CDR1 is DFQATT and CDR2 is SNEGSKA (reference sequence).

The gene calls are TRBV27 and TRBJ1-2; D call uncertain. Trimming took off 7 bases at V and 0 bases at J, with 15 bases between the two ends. The CDR3 extends over 15 amino acids. Germline CDR1 reads MNHEY; CDR2 reads SMNVEV (reference sequence). CDR3 amino acids: CASTPGGIPNYGYTF. CDR3 nucleotide sequence: TGTGCCAGCACCCCCGGTGGGATCCCTAACTATGGCTACACCTTC.

The V and J genes are TRBV6-5 and TRBJ2-4; D not resolved. The CDR3 covers 12 residues. CDR1 and CDR2 (germline): MNHEY, SVGAGI. Trimming removed 11 bases at V and 8 bases at J, with 16 bases between. DNA for the CDR3: TGTGCCTCAACCCGCTCAGGAGACATTCAGTACTTC. Translated: CASTRSGDIQYF.